The 20 T cell receptor beta chains in this list originate from one sample, sequenced in a study of T cells in Graves' hyperthyroidism and ophthalmopathy. From RNA transcripts, TCR beta CDR3 regions were amplified. HTBI primers were employed in a first-round RT-PCR of the TCR CDR3. TCRdb re-derived calls from the multiplex PCR reads in MiXCR, one entry per CDR3 protein. The sample yields some 690,000 distinct CDR3 sequences, about 18% seen once. Material: blood. The source is a middle-aged man with Graves' hyperthyroidism.

This clonotype was found many times. This chain links TRBV5-5 with TRBJ2-7; perhaps TRBD1 as D (6 bases). Looked up from germline, CDR1 is SGHKS and CDR2 is YYEKEE (reference sequence). The V gene lost 0 bases and the J gene lost 4 bases, with 14 bases spanning the gap. This CDR3 is 15 amino acids long. CDR3: CASSLDREVLYEQYF. CDR3 DNA sequence: TGTGCCAGCAGCTTGGACAGGGAAGTGTTGTACGAGCAGTACTTC.

The table lists this clonotype with a few counts. V gene TRBV10-1 combines with J gene TRBJ2-7; TRBD1 or TRBD2 may be the D gene (6 bases each). Germline loops: CDR1 WNHNN, CDR2 SYGVQD (reference sequence). V shed 2 bases and J shed 0 bases, with 11 bases lying between them. The CDR3 covers 15 residues. Here the CDR3 DNA reads TGCGCCAGCAGTGAGATGGAGGGGGTCTCCTACGAGCAGTACTTC. It codes for CASSEMEGVSYEQYF.

As concerns this clonotype: The missing conserved phenylalanine or tryptophan at the end of this CDR3 makes a read error likely. The chain is built from TRBV20-1 and TRBJ2-1; D is perhaps TRBD2 (5 bases). The CDR3 extends over 15 amino acids. The V end lost 0 bases, the J end lost 1 base, and 10 bases lay between the germline ends. Germline CDR1 and CDR2: DFQATT and SNEGSKA (reference sequence). The CDR3 protein is CSARDPSGSYNEQFC. CDR3 nucleotides: TGCAGTGCTAGAGATCCAAGCGGTTCCTACAATGAGCAGTTCTGC.

There are a few counts of this clonotype. The chain employs TRBV29-1 and TRBJ2-7; D perhaps matches TRBD1 (5 bases). Germline CDR1 and CDR2: SQVTM and ANQGSEA. V dropped 4 bases and J dropped 2 bases, with 6 bases sitting between them. The CDR3 spans 11 residues. As DNA, the CDR3 is TGCAGCGTTGGGACACCCTACGAGCAGTACTTC. Protein sequence: CSVGTPYEQYF.

In this sample, this clonotype turned up many times. The chain couples TRBV20-1 to TRBJ2-5, with 8 bases lining up with TRBD1. With 3 bases clipped from V and 5 bases from J, the junction kept 14 bases outside the gene matches. The germline CDR1 and CDR2 sequences are DFQATT and SNEGSKA (reference sequence). This CDR3 region has 16 residues. The CDR3 reads CSASPPTGGGWETQYF. The CDR3, as DNA: TGCAGTGCTAGTCCCCCAACAGGGGGAGGATGGGAGACCCAGTACTTC.

Worth noting for this clonotype: A much larger clonotype is one base distant, so this may be a read error. This rearrangement joins TRBV11-2 to TRBJ2-3; D may be TRBD2 (6 bases). The CDR3 consists of 14 residues. Germline values: CDR1 SGHAT, CDR2 FQNNGV. The CDR3 reads CAGSGYGSLNTQYF. CDR3 in DNA: TGTGCCGGCAGCGGCTACGGGAGTCTAAATACGCAGTATTTT.

This clonotype was detected many times. The chain carries TRBV7-9 and TRBJ2-1; 7 positions agree with TRBD1. The V segment lost 3 bases and the J segment 4 bases; nucleotides outside the gene matches: 6. Germline assignment: CDR1 SEHNR and CDR2 FQNEAQ (reference sequence). CDR3 length: 15 residues. The CDR3 region has the DNA TGTGCCAGCAGCTTTAGGACAGGTTCTTACAATGAGCAGTTCTTC. Translating gives CASSFRTGSYNEQFF.

The CDR3 protein is CASRVQGAGPIEKLFF. CDR3 nucleotide sequence: TGTGCCAGCAGGGTACAGGGGGCAGGCCCGATTGAAAAACTGTTTTTT. The chain is built from TRBV6-1 and TRBJ1-4; 9 bases agree with TRBD1. Trimming removed 6 bases from V and 7 bases from J; junction bases left unmatched: 12. Germline CDR1 reads MNHNS; CDR2 reads SASEGT. The CDR3 is 16 amino acids.

This clonotype was seen only a few times. This sequence joins TRBV9 and TRBJ2-7, with D maybe TRBD1 (6 bases). The CDR3 runs to 15 residues. V lost 0 bases and J 1 base, leaving 11 bases between the germline ends. Germline assignment: CDR1 SGDLS and CDR2 YYNGEE. CDR3 in DNA: TGTGCCAGCAGCGTAGGATGGACAGATTCCTACGAGCAGTACTTC. Translating it yields CASSVGWTDSYEQYF. The complete variable domain, with remaining parts taken from reference TRBV9 and TRBJ2-7, reads DSGVTQTPKHLITATGQRVTLRCSPRSGDLSVYWYQQSLDQGLQFLIQYYNGEERAKGNILERFSAQQFPDLHSELNLSSLELGDSALYFCASSVGWTDSYEQYFGPGTRLTVT.

The chain combines TRBV7-9 with TRBJ1-4, with 9 bases matching TRBD1. Per germline, CDR1 SEHNR and CDR2 FQNEAQ (reference sequence). The CDR3 extends over 17 amino acids. Trimming at V came to 5 bases and at J to 7 bases, leaving 14 bases not matched to a gene. CDR3 sequence: CASSPSPGQGIFEKLFF. CDR3 bases: TGTGCCAGCAGCCCTAGCCCCGGACAGGGGATATTTGAAAAACTGTTTTTT. Full variable domain (rest looked up from reference TRBV7-9 and TRBJ1-4): DTGVSQNPRHKITKRGQNVTFRCDPISEHNRLYWYRQTLGQGPEFLTYFQNEAQLEKSRLLSDRFSAERPKGSFSTLEIQRTEQGDSAMYLCASSPSPGQGIFEKLFFGSGTQLSVL.

The rearrangement joins TRBV29-1 to TRBJ2-1; 8 nucleotides align to TRBD2. Trimming removed 7 bases from V and 6 bases from J; junction bases left unmatched: 5. Germline V CDR1 and CDR2: SQVTM, ANQGSEA. The CDR3 is 12 amino acids. CDR3 in amino acids: CSADGRANEQFF. The CDR3 coding sequence is TGCAGCGCCGACGGGAGGGCCAATGAGCAGTTCTTC.

The chain joins TRBV4-2 to TRBJ2-5; tentative D call: TRBD2 (5 bases). The V gene's germline CDR1 is LGHNA and CDR2 YNFKEQ. With 1 base removed from V and 2 bases from J, the gap between germline ends came to 11 bases. CDR3 size: 15 residues. DNA for the CDR3: TGTGCCAGCAGCCAAGTTGTCGAGCGGCAAGAGACCCAGTACTTC. This sequence encodes CASSQVVERQETQYF.

This clonotype was detected many times. The rearrangement uses TRBV29-1 and TRBJ2-7, with D perhaps matching TRBD1 (6 bases). The CDR3 has 14 residues. Germline CDR1 is SQVTM and CDR2 is ANQGSEA. V gave up 1 base and J gave up 0 bases, with 10 bases separating them. The CDR3 reads CSVEGRGSSYEQYF. CDR3 nucleotides: TGCAGCGTTGAAGGTAGGGGGAGCTCCTACGAGCAGTACTTC.

This chain links TRBV4-1 with TRBJ1-4; D remains ambiguous. Trimming removed 1 base at V and 8 bases at J, with 17 bases between. CDR3 length equals 16 residues. The germline gives CDR1 MGHRA, CDR2 YSYEKL. This CDR3 is CASSQGTPGMGEKLFF. The CDR3 DNA sequence: TGCGCCAGCAGCCAAGGGACCCCCGGAATGGGGGAAAAACTGTTTTTT.

The chain uses TRBV12-3 or TRBV12-4 and TRBJ1-1; a weak D match, TRBD1 (5 bases). Trimming shortened V by 6 bases and J by 11 bases, and 16 bases separated the two germline ends. CDR3 size: 12 residues. The CDR3 spells CASSLLGVSAFF. The CDR3 DNA reads TGTGCCAGCAGCCTTCTGGGGGTATCTGCTTTCTTT.

The chain uses TRBV5-6 and TRBJ2-7; TRBD2 matches 14 bases. The CDR3 runs to 15 residues. The V segment lost 3 bases and the J segment 6 bases; nucleotides outside the gene matches: 5. Germline lookup yields CDR1 SGHDT and CDR2 YYEEEE. This CDR3 reads CASSSGTSGSSEQYF. The CDR3 coding sequence is TGTGCCAGCAGCTCGGGGACTAGCGGGAGTAGCGAGCAGTACTTC.

In this sample, this clonotype turned up a few times. The chain couples TRBV2 to TRBJ2-2, with 10 positions matching TRBD2. CDR3 length equals 17 residues. Germline CDR1 SNHLY, CDR2 FYNNEI. V shed 1 base and J 3 bases; nucleotides not matched to a gene: 5. DNA for the CDR3: TGTGCCAGCAGTGAAGAGCATAGCGGGAGGTACACCGGGGAGCTGTTTTTT. Translated, it gives CASSEEHSGRYTGELFF. Full variable domain (outside the CDR3, taken from reference TRBV2 and TRBJ2-2): EPEVTQTPSHQVTQMGQEVILRCVPISNHLYFYWYRQILGQKVEFLVSFYNNEISEKSEIFDDQFSVERPDGSNFTLKIRSTKLEDSAMYFCASSEEHSGRYTGELFFGEGSRLTVL.

The chain uses TRBV19 and TRBJ1-2, with D possibly being TRBD1 (6 bases). The CDR3 extends over 16 amino acids. V was trimmed by 6 bases and J by 8 bases, leaving 25 bases between them. The germline CDR1 and CDR2 sequences are LNHDA and SQIVND (reference sequence). The DNA for the CDR3 is TGTGCCAGTAGGACGGACAGCCGAATCACTATGGGAGGCTACACCTTC. Protein product: CASRTDSRITMGGYTF.

As for this clonotype: One end of the junction is discordant with germline, which a read error may explain. The gene calls are TRBV29-1 and TRBJ2-1; either TRBD1 or TRBD2 may fit D (5 bases each). The CDR3 runs to 12 residues. The germline V gene encodes CDR1 SQVTM and CDR2 ANQGSEA. The CDR3 region is CNVDGTAPEQFF. CDR3 DNA sequence: TGCAACGTTGATGGGACCGCTCCTGAGCAGTTCTTC.

V is TRBV7-9 and J is TRBJ1-5; the D gene is possibly TRBD1 (5 bases). Trimming left V 1 base short and J 0 bases short, with 19 bases between. This CDR3 contains 19 residues. CDR1 is SEHNR, CDR2 FQNEAQ, per germline (reference sequence). The CDR3: CASSLGQTFVFGSNQPQHF. Here the CDR3 DNA reads TGTGCCAGCAGCTTAGGACAGACTTTTGTCTTTGGTAGCAATCAGCCCCAGCATTTT.